These 30 T cell receptor beta chains came from one sample sequenced in a study of T cells after posttransplantation cyclophosphamide. Cyclophosphamide on days +3 and +4 followed busulfan-fludarabine conditioning and a marrow graft. Only in-frame clones appear in the TCRdb table, and some are missing; sequencing was by immunoSEQ multiplex PCR. The data contain fewer than 45,000 clones, 78% of them singletons. The sequenced sample was CD4+ T cells sorted from blood, obtained 1903 days after a stem cell transplant with posttransplant cyclophosphamide. Source of these receptors: a female patient in her 40s who received an allogeneic stem cell transplant from a related donor, was CMV-positive, and had no GVHD. These T cells may partly come from the graft donor.

The V and J genes are TRBV7-2 and TRBJ2-4; the D gene is possibly TRBD2 (6 bases). This CDR3 is 14 amino acids long. V lost 3 bases to trimming and J lost 9 bases, with 15 bases between them. Looked up from germline, CDR1 is SGHTA and CDR2 is FQGNSA. This CDR3 is CASSLGRKPGIQYF. Written as DNA, the CDR3 is TGTGCCAGCAGCTTGGGGAGGAAACCTGGCATTCAGTACTTC.

This chain's CDR3 is CASSLWITTGSNEKLFF. Here the CDR3 DNA reads TGTGCCAGCAGCTTGTGGATCACAACTGGGAGTAATGAAAAACTGTTTTTT. The rearrangement uses TRBV7-9 and TRBJ1-4; D ambiguous. The CDR3 runs to 17 residues. Per the germline V gene, CDR1 is SEHNR and CDR2 is FQNEAQ (reference sequence). Trimming removed 3 bases from V and 4 bases from J, with 18 bases in between.

V gene TRBV18 combines with J gene TRBJ1-1; 9 nucleotides align to TRBD1. Germline V CDR1 and CDR2: KGHSH, LQKENI. This CDR3 is built from 14 residues. V shed 6 bases and J 5 bases; nucleotides not matched to a gene: 7. CDR3 region: CASSETGGGTEAFF. Here the CDR3 DNA reads TGTGCCAGCTCTGAAACAGGGGGCGGAACTGAAGCTTTCTTT.

This clone was seen a single time. The chain employs TRBV2 and TRBJ2-3; 14 bases are shared with TRBD2. Unmatched junction bases numbered 8, after V lost 6 bases and J lost 6 bases. Germline V gene data show CDR1 as SNHLY and CDR2 as FYNNEI. The CDR3 runs 16 residues. This chain's CDR3 is CASRARTSGGWDTQYF. The CDR3 bases are TGTGCCAGCAGAGCTAGGACTAGCGGGGGGTGGGATACGCAGTATTTT.

The sample holds one count of this clone. V usage is TRBV5-4 and J usage is TRBJ1-1; 8 positions match TRBD1. The CDR3 loop spans 15 amino acids. Germline V gives CDR1 SGHNT, CDR2 YYREEE (reference sequence). V lost 5 bases, J lost 0 bases, and 6 bases stayed unmatched. CDR3 sequence reads: CASSWDRLMNTEAFF. Here the CDR3 DNA reads TGTGCCAGCAGTTGGGACAGGCTAATGAACACTGAAGCTTTCTTT.

This clone has only a few counts. V gene TRBV9 combines with J gene TRBJ1-2; D is ambiguous. The length of the CDR3 is 15 residues. Germline lookup yields CDR1 SGDLS and CDR2 YYNGEE. The V end was cut by 3 bases, the J end by 0 bases, with 12 bases between. The CDR3 DNA reads as TGTGCCAGCAGCGGGAGGACCGCCGCTAACTATGGCTACACCTTC. Protein product: CASSGRTAANYGYTF.

The genes are TRBV4-3 and TRBJ1-1, with a possible D match to TRBD1 (5 bases). The V gene lost 4 bases and the J gene lost 4 bases, with 16 bases spanning the gap. Germline-derived CDR1 and CDR2 are LGHNA and YSLEER. The CDR3 is 15 amino acids. CDR3 DNA sequence: TGCGCCAGCAGCCGATGGGCCGGGGGGGGCACTGAAGCTTTCTTT. Translated: CASSRWAGGGTEAFF.

The gene calls are TRBV21-1 and TRBJ2-1; the tabulated D call, TRBD2, remains unverified against the DNA. TRBV21-1 constitutes a pseudogene. The CDR3 is 14 residues long. The CDR3: CASSKEWTRCEQFF. The CDR3 DNA sequence: TGTGCCAGCAGCAAAGAGTGGACTAGATGTGAGCAGTTCTTC.

This clone is a singleton in its sample. The chain employs TRBV5-6 and TRBJ2-3, with TRBD2 identical over 12 bases. Germline V CDR1 and CDR2: SGHDT, YYEEEE. V shed 4 bases, J shed 4 bases, and the junction held 4 bases outside the gene matches. The CDR3 spans 15 residues. For the CDR3, the DNA is TGTGCCAGCAGCACACTAGCGGGGGGATCAGATACGCAGTATTTT. Translating it yields CASSTLAGGSDTQYF.

The rearrangement uses TRBV10-3 and TRBJ1-2, with unresolved D. The germline CDR1 and CDR2 sequences are ENHRY and SYGVKD. The CDR3 totals 12 residues. Trimming removed 10 bases from V and 2 bases from J, with 11 bases in between. CDR3 DNA: TGTGCCACCTTCGGACTGAACTATGGCTACACCTTC. It is translated as CATFGLNYGYTF.

This clone was found a few times. V is TRBV7-2 and J is TRBJ2-1; D unresolved. Germline CDR1 is SGHTA and CDR2 is FQGNSA. Trimming cost V 5 bases and J 7 bases, with 12 bases left between them. This CDR3 comprises 13 residues. The CDR3 DNA reads TGTGCCAGCAGCCTAGAGGCTAGGAATGAGCAGTTCTTC. It yields the protein CASSLEARNEQFF.

In its sample, this clone was seen a few times. This chain joins TRBV5-8 and TRBJ2-4; maybe TRBD2 (6 bases). This CDR3 has 15 amino acids. From germline, CDR1 is SGHTS and CDR2 YDEGEE. V was clipped by 2 bases and J by 0 bases, with 9 bases between them. The CDR3 loop reads CASSFGLLAKNIQYF. CDR3 nucleotides: TGTGCCAGCAGCTTCGGACTACTAGCCAAAAACATTCAGTACTTC. Combining the CDR3 with reference TRBV5-8 and TRBJ2-4 gives the whole variable domain EAGVTQSPTHLIKTRGQQATLRCSPISGHTSVYWYQQALGLGLQFLLWYDEGEERNRGNFPPRFSGRQFPNYSSELNVNALELEDSALYLCASSFGLLAKNIQYFGAGTRLSVL.

The genes are TRBV14 and TRBJ1-1; maybe TRBD1 (6 bases). Trimming shortened V by 4 bases and J by 6 bases, and 18 bases separated the two germline ends. This CDR3 contains 15 residues. Per the germline V gene, CDR1 is SGHDN and CDR2 is FVKESK. CDR3 bases: TGTGCCAGCAGCCGCCTCACAGGGACGGGGCCTGAAGCTTTCTTT. Protein sequence: CASSRLTGTGPEAFF.

The rearrangement uses TRBV2 and TRBJ2-7; tentatively, D is TRBD2 (5 bases). CDR3 length equals 16 residues. The V gene lost 7 bases and the J gene lost 5 bases, with 24 bases spanning the gap. Germline V gene data show CDR1 as SNHLY and CDR2 as FYNNEI. The CDR3 sequence is CASTGMGRRNRNEQYF. DNA of the CDR3: TGTGCCAGCACGGGGATGGGCCGAAGAAACCGTAACGAGCAGTACTTC. The full variable domain, in which reference TRBV2 and TRBJ2-7 provide the parts outside the CDR3, is EPEVTQTPSHQVTQMGQEVILRCVPISNHLYFYWYRQILGQKVEFLVSFYNNEISEKSEIFDDQFSVERPDGSNFTLKIRSTKLEDSAMYFCASTGMGRRNRNEQYFGPGTRLTVT.

The V and J genes are TRBV11-2 and TRBJ1-3, with TRBD1 identical over 7 bases. The junction had 7 bases not matched to a gene; V was cut back by 2 bases and J by 0 bases. This CDR3 spans 17 amino acids. In germline, CDR1 is SGHAT, CDR2 FQNNGV. The CDR3 DNA reads as TGTGCCAGCAGCTTATACTTGGCAGGGGGCTCTGGAAACACCATATATTTT. It is translated as CASSLYLAGGSGNTIYF.

This clone was picked up one time. This sequence joins TRBV19 and TRBJ1-6; D is undetermined. Germline V gene sequence: CDR1 LNHDA, CDR2 SQIVND (reference sequence). There are 16 residues in the CDR3. V was shortened by 7 bases and J by 5 bases, with 18 bases between the two germline ends. The CDR3 loop is CASNPTFGIDNSPLHF. CDR3 bases: TGTGCCAGTAACCCCACATTCGGGATCGATAATTCACCCCTCCACTTT. Full variable domain (rest looked up from reference TRBV19 and TRBJ1-6): DGGITQSPKYLFRKEGQNVTLSCEQNLNHDAMYWYRQDPGQGLRLIYYSQIVNDFQKGDIAEGYSVSREKKESFPLTVTSAQKNPTAFYLCASNPTFGIDNSPLHFGNGTRLTVT.

This clone was seen a few times. The gene calls are TRBV28 and TRBJ1-2; the match to TRBD1 covers 7 bases. This CDR3 has 15 residues. Trimming took 4 bases from V and 2 from J; bases not matched to a gene: 7. Germline V gene lookup returns CDR1 MDHEN and CDR2 SYDVKM. The CDR3 protein is CASSSRSTGNYGYTF. The CDR3 region has the DNA TGTGCCAGCAGTTCCCGTTCGACAGGGAACTATGGCTACACCTTC.

The sample holds one count of this clone. The V call is TRBV5-4, the J call TRBJ2-6; 7 nucleotides match TRBD1. Germline CDR1 reads SGHNT; CDR2 reads YYREEE (reference sequence). This CDR3 comprises 17 residues. Germline trimming cut 4 bases from V and 0 bases from J; bases unmatched to any gene: 7. CDR3 in DNA: TGTGCCAGCAGCCCGCCAGGGGGTAACTCTGGGGCCAACGTCCTGACTTTC. The encoded protein is CASSPPGGNSGANVLTF.

The chain uses TRBV6-1 and TRBJ1-6; D perhaps matches TRBD1 (5 bases). From germline, CDR1 is MNHNS and CDR2 SASEGT. This CDR3 has 14 amino acids. Trimming left V 2 bases short and J 6 bases short, with 8 bases between. In DNA form, the CDR3 reads TGTGCCAGCAGTGAAAAGCAGGGTAATTCACCCCTCCACTTT. Protein product: CASSEKQGNSPLHF.

The chain combines TRBV7-2 with TRBJ2-1, with 8 bases that match TRBD2. After removal of 1 base from V and 6 bases from J, the junction contained 5 bases not matched to a gene. CDR3 length: 15 amino acids. Germline-derived CDR1 and CDR2 are SGHTA and FQGNSA. This CDR3 reads CASSLGAGGGNEQFF. The CDR3 coding sequence is TGTGCCAGCAGCTTAGGGGCGGGGGGAGGCAATGAGCAGTTCTTC.

The J gene is TRBJ2-7, the V gene TRBV11-2; 8 nucleotides align to TRBD2. V was clipped by 2 bases and J by 0 bases; unmatched bases: 9. CDR1 is SGHAT, CDR2 FQNNGV, per germline. The CDR3 extends over 17 amino acids. In DNA form, the CDR3 reads TGTGCCAGCAGCTTACGGGGGGGTCCTTTTAACTCCTACGAGCAGTACTTC. It yields the protein CASSLRGGPFNSYEQYF. Filled out from reference TRBV11-2 and TRBJ2-7, the complete variable domain reads EAGVAQSPRYKIIEKRQSVAFWCNPISGHATLYWYQQILGQGPKLLIQFQNNGVVDDSQLPKDRFSAERLKGVDSTLKIQPAKLEDSAVYLCASSLRGGPFNSYEQYFGPGTRLTVT.

The CDR3 DNA is TGTGCCAGCAGCACTAGCGGGGGGGCCCGAACCGGGGAGCTGTTTTTT. Its protein product is CASSTSGGARTGELFF. The rearrangement uses TRBV7-9 and TRBJ2-2; 13 bases line up with TRBD2. From germline, CDR1 is SEHNR and CDR2 FQNEAQ (reference sequence). The V and J ends lost 5 bases and 5 bases, in that order; junction bases with no gene match: 5. This CDR3 has 16 amino acids.

This sequence joins TRBV19 and TRBJ2-2; no firm D call. The CDR3 contains 12 residues. Germline lookup yields CDR1 LNHDA and CDR2 SQIVND (reference sequence). The ends were cut back, 7 bases at V and 6 bases at J, with 9 bases in the middle. CDR3 residues: CASTPSAGELFF. CDR3 nucleotides: TGTGCCAGTACCCCTTCGGCCGGGGAGCTGTTTTTT.

CDR3: CASSTVPGTGLGNTIYF. CDR3 DNA sequence: TGCGCCAGCAGCACCGTACCCGGGACAGGTCTTGGAAACACCATATATTTT. This chain links TRBV5-1 with TRBJ1-3; 8 bases are shared with TRBD1. V shed 4 bases, J shed 3 bases, and the junction held 12 bases outside the gene matches. CDR1 is SGHRS, CDR2 YFSETQ, per germline. The CDR3 length is 17 residues.

This chain connects TRBV7-3 to TRBJ2-7; 7 bases agree with TRBD1. The V and J ends lost 1 base and 3 bases, in that order; junction bases with no gene match: 6. This CDR3 has 15 residues. The germline CDR1 and CDR2 sequences are SGHTA and FQGTGA. Here the CDR3 DNA reads TGTGCCAGCAGCTTAAGGGCAGGGGGACGCTACGAGCAGTACTTC. Protein product: CASSLRAGGRYEQYF.

The CDR3 loop reads CASSPKGGPYEQYF. CDR3 nucleotides: TGTGCCAGCTCACCAAAAGGGGGTCCCTACGAGCAGTACTTC. The chain joins TRBV18 to TRBJ2-7; D may be TRBD1 (6 bases). CDR1 is KGHSH, CDR2 LQKENI, per germline. V was shortened by 2 bases and J by 2 bases, with 10 bases between the two germline ends. This CDR3 region has 14 residues.

V gene TRBV7-9 combines with J gene TRBJ1-5; 7 nucleotides line up with TRBD1. CDR3 length: 18 residues. Looked up from germline, CDR1 is SEHNR and CDR2 is FQNEAQ (reference sequence). V was clipped by 1 base and J by 0 bases; unmatched bases: 9. The CDR3, as DNA: TGTGCCAGCAGCTTAGGACAGGGAACGGGTTATAGCAATCAGCCCCAGCATTTT. Its translation: CASSLGQGTGYSNQPQHF.

This clone was counted once. The J gene is TRBJ2-5, the V gene TRBV5-1, with D possibly being TRBD1 (6 bases). The CDR3 spans 14 residues. V was cut by 0 bases and J by 1 base, with 7 bases left in between. Germline assignment: CDR1 SGHRS and CDR2 YFSETQ. The CDR3 loop reads CASSLGQAQETQYF. The DNA for the CDR3 is TGCGCCAGCAGCTTGGGACAGGCCCAAGAGACCCAGTACTTC.

The count of this clone is one. V is TRBV28 and J is TRBJ2-7; 12 nucleotides align to TRBD1. The CDR3 totals 18 residues. Germline CDR1 MDHEN, CDR2 SYDVKM. J lost 4 bases, V lost 6 bases, and 16 bases had no gene match. CDR3 DNA sequence: TGTGCCAGCAGCCCATCCCGGGTGGGGACAGGGGGCAGGTACGAGCAGTACTTC. Protein product: CASSPSRVGTGGRYEQYF.

This clone appeared once. This chain links TRBV9 with TRBJ2-2; TRBD1 might be the D (5 bases). V lost 4 bases and J 5 bases, leaving 15 bases between the germline ends. This CDR3 has 15 residues. The germline gives CDR1 SGDLS, CDR2 YYNGEE. CDR3 sequence reads: CASSLQLGVTGELFF. CDR3 sequence (DNA): TGTGCCAGCAGCCTCCAGTTAGGGGTGACCGGGGAGCTGTTTTTT.